This paragraph reports one T cell receptor (beta chain). This clonotype was seen only a few times. It has no known antigen specificity. Per-base qualities were not stored, and no clone one base away is much larger. Including cysteine and phenylalanine, the CDR3 has 15 amino acids. CDR3 DNA is the only sequence kept; it has 45 bases, read in frame from the first base. According to the germline V gene, CDR1 reads MDHEN and CDR2 reads SYDVKM. V lost 5 bases and J lost 4 bases; the stretch between them is 15 bases long. The method behind the library was 5' RACE. TCRdb shows the sequencer as Illumina HiSeq 2500. A second PCR of about 6 to 11 cycles was run with a J-beta primer mix and a sample-barcoded 5' primer. Each TCR beta cDNA molecule received a unique molecular identifier from a template-switch 5' adaptor carrying 12 random nucleotides. At least 2.5 million CDR3-containing paired-end reads were obtained from each sample. All of the RNA was converted into first-strand cDNA using the Mint cDNA synthesis kit, with a TRBC-specific oligonucleotide serving as the primer. All cDNA was treated with uracil-DNA glycosylase and then went through a first 18-cycle PCR with the universal primers M1SS and BC2_uni_R. From the authors' description of their analysis: Each sample was normalized by randomly selecting 1 million high-quality reads, each carrying a distinct molecular identifier. Instead of being binned into consensus sequences, reads with shared molecular identifiers were discarded. MiTCR, set to a Q25 quality threshold and the strictest error-elimination algorithm, was used for CDR3 identification, clonotype clustering and error correction. A nonparametric unseen species model with Euler transformation was used to estimate lower-bound total TCR beta diversity. In TCRdb, the public reads were trimmed at Q25 with fastp and aligned with MiXCR, with productive beta chains retained. CDR3 protein duplicates are merged, each entry listing the most common genes and DNA. TCRdb's processing, not the study's, gives the V and J calls here. The sample table shows hundreds of thousands of distinct CDR3 sequences, and 46% are seen once. Around 18% of the sample lies in the top ten.

This sample stems from a study of blood T cells in healthy people across ages (dated by TCRdb to the mid-2010s). Broadly, across the study: Template switching captured roughly one uniquely barcoded TCR beta cDNA molecule per two T cells in model experiments. To track age-related changes in TCR beta repertoire diversity, the study relied on deep sequencing normalized with unique cDNA molecular identifiers. The donors were split into four age groups: young (average approximately 16 years), middle-aged (roughly 39), aged (62) and long-lived (under 85). To avoid experimental bias, donors of different ages were distributed randomly across sequencing lanes. The study analyzed two additional independent replicas of 1 million unique cDNA reads from the same blood draw for two donors, one aged 18 to 29 and one aged 80 or older. Points the paper makes about the study in general: Estimates of total diversity from one million sequenced T cells were regarded as lower bounds and underestimates. Compared with the aged group, the long-lived group had more naive CD4+ T cells, fewer expanded clones and increased TCR diversity, a pattern suggesting age selection. As age increased, observed TCR beta diversity per million T cells dropped in a roughly linear way, and a significant reduction was already evident by age about 36. A strong correlation was found between observed TCR beta diversity and the percentage of naive T cells measured by flow cytometry. Donor CMV infection status was unknown, potentially confounding age-related changes in expanded clonotypes. Conclusive comparison of naive and antigen-experienced compartments was prevented by the profiling of bulk unsorted PBMCs.

The donors were 40 or so Caucasian individuals from Russia, aged roughly 6 to 100 years, who were systemically healthy. Each donor gave around 9.9 milliliters of peripheral blood, collected into EDTA-treated Vacutainer tubes. Ficoll-Paque density-gradient centrifugation was used to isolate PBMCs, with at least 7 million obtained per sample. Total RNA, at least 5 micrograms per sample, was extracted from PBMCs with Trizol reagent. The percentages of naive CD45RAhigh/CD27high T cells were determined by flow cytometry on a PBMC aliquot from every donor. This TCR came from a man older than 75 in good health. This receptor chain uses TRBV28 and TRBJ2-1; confidence is insufficient to name the D gene. Sequencing was performed on blood. The sequenced DNA: TGTGCCAGCAGTACTCAGAGGTTGGTTTACAATGAGCAGTTCTTC. This codes for CASSTQRLVYNEQFF.